A selection of T cell receptor beta chains follows, all from one sample in a study of blood T cell repertoires in COVID-19. TCRdb's table, derived via immunoSEQ multiplex PCR, lists solely in-frame clones and lacks some. The data show some 110,000 clones, roughly 85% seen once. The sequenced material came from peripheral blood. These TCRs come from a man aged 35-49 years with acute or convalescent COVID-19. CDR3s include the opening cysteine and the closing phenylalanine or tryptophan. The D gene is left open where the match is weak. Rows may omit the clone size; those that give it use once, few, many or a size class.

size,length,D,J,V,DNA,CDR3
NA,14,NA,TRBJ1-3,TRBV18,TGTGCCAGCTCACCAAGTGGCAGGGGTAACACCATATATTTT,CASSPSGRGNTIYF
once,14,NA,TRBJ2-2,TRBV6-5,TGTGCCAGCAGTTACCCGGCCAGCGGGGGGGAGCTGTTTTTT,CASSYPASGGELFF
NA,15,TRBD1,TRBJ1-5,TRBV5-6,TGTGCCAGCAGCTTGCGGACAGGGCATCGTCAGCCCCAGCATTTT,CASSLRTGHRQPQHF
many,15,TRBD1,TRBJ1-1,TRBV6-5,TGTGCCAGCAGTTACCGACAGGGGGGGTACACTGAAGCTTTCTTT,CASSYRQGGYTEAFF
NA,17,TRBD1,TRBJ2-6,TRBV9,TGTGCCAGCAGCGTAGTTAGGGGGCGTTCTGGGGCCAACGTCCTGACTTTC,CASSVVRGRSGANVLTF
NA,13,NA,TRBJ1-1,TRBV11-2,TGTGCCAGCAGCTTAGACAGGGTACCTGAAGCTTTCTTT,CASSLDRVPEAFF
NA,14,TRBD1,TRBJ1-4,TRBV18,TGTGCCAGCTCACGATTAGGGACAGGAGAAAAACTGTTTTTT,CASSRLGTGEKLFF
NA,14,TRBD1,TRBJ1-2,TRBV6-1,TGTGCCAGCAGTGAACCAGGGACAGCTTATGGCTACACCTTC,CASSEPGTAYGYTF
NA,17,NA,TRBJ1-3,TRBV5-4,TGTGCCAGCAGCTTGTACAGTCGAATGAACTCTGGAAACACCATATATTTT,CASSLYSRMNSGNTIYF
once,15,TRBD2,TRBJ2-5,TRBV4-3,TGCGCCAGCAGCCAGGCTACTAGCGGGGGGGAGACCCAGTACTTC,CASSQATSGGETQYF
once,14,NA,TRBJ2-2,TRBV10-3,TGTGCCATCAGTTCCGGGGAAAGCACCGGGGAGCTGTTTTTT,CAISSGESTGELFF
NA,14,TRBD1,TRBJ2-4,TRBV5-1,TGCGCCAGCAGTTCCGGACAGGGGGGAAACATTCAGTACTTC,CASSSGQGGNIQYF
NA,16,TRBD2,TRBJ2-1,TRBV30,TGTGCCTGGAGTGTACGAGCGGGGGTTGGTTACAATGAGCAGTTCTTC,CAWSVRAGVGYNEQFF
NA,14,NA,TRBJ2-1,TRBV23-1,TGCGCCAGCAGTCAATTCGATACGGGGAATGAGCAGTTCTTC,CASSQFDTGNEQFF
NA,14,TRBD2,TRBJ2-7,TRBV5-1,TGCGCCAGCAGCTTTGTACTAGCGGGGGGCGAGCAGTACTTC,CASSFVLAGGEQYF
NA,15,TRBD1,TRBJ1-1,TRBV12-5,TGTGCTAGTGGTCCGCACCTAGGACAGGACACTGAAGCTTTCTTT,CASGPHLGQDTEAFF
NA,14,NA,TRBJ1-1,TRBV19,TGTGCCAGTAGTATAGCGGCGGCCAACACTGAAGCTTTCTTT,CASSIAAANTEAFF